The present TCR beta chain was sequenced within a study of blood T cells in healthy people across ages. Study-level findings and limits: PBMC samples, being unsorted, prevented any conclusive comparison of naive and antigen-experienced cells. Age brought a roughly linear fall in TCR beta diversity measured per million T cells.

V was pared by 5 bases and J by 13 bases, with 26 bases between. CDR1 is MNHEY, CDR2 SVGAGI, per germline. This CDR3 has 15 residues. This clonotype was picked up a small number of times. Its antigen remains unknown. It was with a sample-barcoded 5' primer and a J-beta primer mix that a second PCR of about 6 to 12 cycles was run. Samples each returned at least 2.5 million CDR3-containing paired-end reads. TCRdb re-analysed the 5' RACE reads in MiXCR, keeping a single row per CDR3 protein. The repertoire consists of hundreds of thousands of distinct CDR3 sequences, with 20% to 30% occurring once and the leading ten covering around 3%. This sample was also put to use in a study of T cells of mothers and their children.

V gene TRBV6-5 combines with J gene TRBJ2-5, with D perhaps being TRBD1 or TRBD2 (5 bases each). The receptor was isolated from a boy aged 5-17 years in good health. The material sequenced was blood. CDR3 sequence (DNA): TGTGCCAGCAGTACCGAGGTGGGGGAGTCCGTTCAGGGGTACTTC. Its protein product is CASSTEVGESVQGYF.